The 10 T cell receptor beta chains presented below share a single source sample, sequenced in a study of blood T cell repertoires in COVID-19. Method: immunoSEQ multiplex PCR; TCRdb's copy keeps in-frame clones and lacks some. Among some 390,000 clones listed, roughly nine tenths were seen once. What was sequenced was PBMCs or T cells enriched from blood (not recorded which). The receptors come from a woman in her twenties or thirties who had recovered from COVID-19.

The rearrangement uses TRBV7-2 and TRBJ1-4; D not resolved. CDR1 is SGHTA, CDR2 FQGNSA, per germline. V lost 9 bases and J lost 1, with 9 bases in between. The CDR3 totals 13 residues. CDR3 DNA sequence: TGTGCCAGAGTTACGGGAACTAATGAAAAACTGTTTTTT. This codes for CARVTGTNEKLFF.

The chain is built from TRBV2 and TRBJ1-3; the match to TRBD1 covers 7 bases. The CDR3 runs to 16 residues. Germline V gives CDR1 SNHLY, CDR2 FYNNEI. The J segment lost 3 bases and the V segment lost 2 bases, leaving 7 bases of the junction unmatched. The DNA for the CDR3 is TGTGCCAGCAGTGAAATCGAGGGGGCTTATGGAAACACCATATATTTT. Amino acid sequence: CASSEIEGAYGNTIYF.

The chain carries TRBV5-4 and TRBJ2-3, with TRBD2 identical over 14 bases. The CDR3 runs to 18 residues. With 5 bases clipped from V and 0 bases from J, the junction kept 8 bases outside the gene matches. Germline V gene data show CDR1 as SGHNT and CDR2 as YYREEE (reference sequence). The CDR3 reads CASRAGTSGGASTDTQYF. DNA of the CDR3: TGTGCCAGCAGAGCCGGGACTAGCGGGGGAGCTAGCACAGATACGCAGTATTTT.

The rearrangement joins TRBV19 to TRBJ2-3; tentatively, D is TRBD1 (5 bases). Trimming took 3 bases from V and 4 from J, leaving 8 bases between them. This CDR3 is built from 13 residues. Per germline, CDR1 LNHDA and CDR2 SQIVND (reference sequence). Written as DNA, the CDR3 is TGTGCCAGTAGTATGGGCAGGGCAGATACGCAGTATTTT. As protein: CASSMGRADTQYF.

The chain has TRBV20-1 and TRBJ1-2, with no clear D. This CDR3 spans 10 amino acids. Germline V gene lookup returns CDR1 DFQATT and CDR2 SNEGSKA (reference sequence). The V and J ends lost 4 bases and 8 bases respectively, with 8 bases between them. In nucleotides, the CDR3 is TGCAGTGCTACAGACTTAGGCTACACCTTC. Translating gives CSATDLGYTF.

This clone was picked up one time. V usage is TRBV9 and J usage is TRBJ2-5; D possibly corresponds to TRBD2 (6 bases). From germline, CDR1 is SGDLS and CDR2 YYNGEE. Trimming stripped 4 bases from V and 5 bases from J, with 27 bases between. The CDR3 totals 18 residues. CDR3 DNA sequence: TGTGCCAGCAGCCTTGACCCGACTAGAATATCCGCGTTGGAGACCCAGTACTTC. It encodes CASSLDPTRISALETQYF.

The rearrangement uses TRBV19 and TRBJ1-5; 9 nucleotides match TRBD1. Germline values: CDR1 LNHDA, CDR2 SQIVND (reference sequence). The CDR3 covers 14 residues. After removal of 5 bases from V and 4 bases from J, the junction contained 3 bases not matched to a gene. The CDR3 loop reads CASSLDRGNQPQHF. The CDR3 bases are TGTGCCAGTAGTCTTGACAGGGGGAATCAGCCCCAGCATTTT.

The V and J genes are TRBV7-2 and TRBJ1-3, with 9 positions matching TRBD1. Germline values: CDR1 SGHTA, CDR2 FQGNSA. J gave up 2 bases and V 2 bases, and 7 bases lay outside the gene matches. The CDR3 extends over 17 amino acids. CDR3 DNA: TGTGCCAGCAGCTTATCAGCGACAGGGGGAACTGGAAACACCATATATTTT. Translating it yields CASSLSATGGTGNTIYF.

The chain's CDR3 is CASSYSRADRDTF. The DNA for the CDR3 is TGTGCCAGCAGTTACTCGAGGGCAGATCGGGACACCTTC. The rearrangement links TRBV6-5 to TRBJ1-2; D unclear. CDR3 size: 13 residues. The germline gives CDR1 MNHEY, CDR2 SVGAGI. The ends were cut back, 0 bases at V and 12 bases at J, with 14 bases in the middle.

The chain recombines TRBV7-9 with TRBJ1-4, with 11 nucleotides matching TRBD1. This CDR3 region has 17 residues. With 6 bases clipped from V and 6 bases from J, the junction kept 12 bases outside the gene matches. The germline CDR1 and CDR2 sequences are SEHNR and FQNEAQ (reference sequence). The CDR3 region is CASSPFRGQGADEKLFF. Here the CDR3 DNA reads TGTGCCAGCAGTCCATTTCGAGGACAGGGGGCGGATGAAAAACTGTTTTTT.